The clone carrying this T cell receptor beta chain has more than one count but fewer than ten. Its specificity is not known. This specimen belongs to a study of beta chain features in type 1 diabetes. Whole-study results and caveats: A moderate, significant TCRB CDR3 shortening appeared in type 1 diabetes across four CD4+ subsets. Reads derived from cDNA could over-represent cells showing high TCR expression.

The entirety of the isolated RNA underwent reverse transcription, so expressed TCRB transcripts were sequenced. TCRdb's copy holds only in-frame clones and misses some; the assay was immunoSEQ multiplex PCR. The sample carries 680,000 or so clones, roughly 12% recorded once. CD45RO/CCR7/CD25/CD127/CD95/CD27 separated CD4+ naive, central memory, regulatory and stem cell-like memory cells by sorting. Germline CDR1 is SGHRS and CDR2 is YFSETQ. The CDR3 contains 16 residues. V was trimmed by 3 bases and J by 1 base, leaving 16 bases between them. The chain links TRBV5-1 to TRBJ1-1, with unresolved D. This sequence was found in a man aged 18 to 30 with type 1 diabetes. The sequenced material came from naive CD4+ T cells from blood. CDR3 coding DNA: TGCGCCAGCAGCTCAAAGCGGGCGGACGAGAACACTGAAGCTTTCTTT. Translated, it gives CASSSKRADENTEAFF.